Presented here are 23 T cell receptor beta chains from one specimen sequenced in a study of identical twins. TCRdb ran MiXCR on the 5' RACE reads and lists one entry per CDR3 protein. The sample has approximately 210,000 distinct CDR3 sequences, 9.4% seen once. Sequenced material: memory (CD45RO+) T cells sorted from blood. These TCRs come from a woman younger than 35 in good health.

This clonotype came up a few times. The V and J genes are TRBV3-1 and TRBJ2-5, with 8 positions matching TRBD2. V lost 1 base to trimming and J lost 5 bases; unmatched junction nucleotides: 6. CDR3 length: 15 amino acids. Germline V gene lookup returns CDR1 LGHDT and CDR2 YNNKEL (reference sequence). CDR3 nucleotide sequence: TGTGCCAGCAGCCAAGTCGGGGGGGCTAAGGAGACCCAGTACTTC. This translates into CASSQVGGAKETQYF.

The rearrangement joins TRBV15 to TRBJ1-3; D remains ambiguous. Trimming cost V 1 base and J 0 bases, with 10 bases left between them. The CDR3 totals 16 residues. Per germline, CDR1 LNHNV and CDR2 YYDKDF (reference sequence). CDR3 in DNA: TGTGCCACCAGCAGAGCGGGTGCTAGCTCTGGAAACACCATATATTTT. It codes for CATSRAGASSGNTIYF. Drawing the rest from reference TRBV15 and TRBJ1-3, the complete variable domain is DAMVIQNPRYQVTQFGKPVTLSCSQTLNHNVMYWYQQKSSQAPKLLFHYYDKDFNNEADTPDNFQSRRPNTSFCFLDIRSPGLGDTAMYLCATSRAGASSGNTIYFGEGSWLTVV.

V gene TRBV2 combines with J gene TRBJ2-7; no clear D gene. Germline V gives CDR1 SNHLY, CDR2 FYNNEI. This CDR3 region has 14 residues. V was trimmed by 3 bases and J by 6 bases, leaving 15 bases between them. CDR3 in amino acids: CASSEISSVGEQYF. The CDR3 DNA reads TGTGCCAGCAGTGAGATCTCATCGGTAGGCGAGCAGTACTTC.

At least ten counts were recorded for this clonotype. The chain employs TRBV2 and TRBJ2-3; tentatively, D is TRBD2 (5 bases). Trimming pared 4 bases from V and 7 bases from J, leaving 15 bases between. CDR3 length equals 14 residues. Germline loops: CDR1 SNHLY, CDR2 FYNNEI. The CDR3, as DNA: TGTGCCAGCAGTGTGGAGCGGACCCCGAATACGCAGTATTTT. It codes for CASSVERTPNTQYF.

The J gene is TRBJ2-7, the V gene TRBV20-1, with TRBD1 matching 7 bases. This CDR3 contains 16 residues. Germline-derived CDR1 and CDR2 are DFQATT and SNEGSKA (reference sequence). The V and J ends lost 1 base and 1 base, in that order; junction bases with no gene match: 10. The CDR3, as DNA: TGCAGTGCTAGAGCCTCGGACAGGAGCCATTCCTACGAGCAGTACTTC. Translating gives CSARASDRSHSYEQYF.

This clonotype was counted between two and nine times. This rearrangement joins TRBV30 to TRBJ2-2; TRBD2 matches at 12 bases. Looked up from germline, CDR1 is GTSNPN and CDR2 is SVGIG (reference sequence). The CDR3 is 17 amino acids. V gave up 5 bases and J gave up 5 bases; unmatched junction bases: 12. CDR3 protein: CAWLKTSGSLRTGELFF. The CDR3, as DNA: TGTGCCTGGCTTAAGACTAGCGGGAGTTTAAGGACCGGGGAGCTGTTTTTT.

This clonotype occurred many times. The chain joins TRBV12-3 or TRBV12-4 to TRBJ2-7, with D perhaps being TRBD1 or TRBD2 (6 bases each). There are 14 residues in the CDR3. Deletions cut 3 bases from V and 4 bases from J, with 13 bases between. This CDR3 is CASSLARGGYEQYF. DNA of the CDR3: TGTGCCAGCAGTTTGGCCAGGGGAGGATACGAGCAGTACTTC.

V gene TRBV10-3 combines with J gene TRBJ2-5, with D possibly being TRBD1 (5 bases). V lost 10 bases and J 4 bases, leaving 13 bases between the germline ends. The V gene's germline CDR1 is ENHRY and CDR2 SYGVKD. CDR3 length: 12 amino acids. The CDR3: CATGVGRETQYF. CDR3 nucleotide sequence: TGTGCCACTGGGGTGGGGCGAGAGACCCAGTACTTC.

This chain uses TRBV27 with TRBJ2-3, with D uncertain. The V end lost 2 bases, the J end lost 0 bases, and 9 bases lay between the germline ends. There are 15 residues in the CDR3. Germline values: CDR1 MNHEY, CDR2 SMNVEV (reference sequence). The CDR3 DNA is TGTGCCAGCAGTTTACAGGTCCTTAGCACAGATACGCAGTATTTT. This codes for CASSLQVLSTDTQYF.

This clonotype was seen at least ten times. This chain joins TRBV5-6 and TRBJ2-5; D uncertain. The V gene lost 4 bases and the J gene lost 0 bases, with 13 bases spanning the gap. The CDR3 loop spans 15 amino acids. Germline CDR1 and CDR2: SGHDT and YYEEEE. In nucleotides, the CDR3 is TGTGCCAGCAGCAAGACTCCAGGTGACCAAGAGACCCAGTACTTC. Its protein is CASSKTPGDQETQYF.

Many counts were recorded for this clonotype. The genes are TRBV12-3 or TRBV12-4 and TRBJ2-2; TRBD2 is a possible D gene (6 bases). V lost 6 bases and J lost 3, with 11 bases in between. The length of the CDR3 is 14 residues. The CDR3 nucleotides are TGTGCCAGCAGCGTGGGGGAGGACACCGGGGAGCTGTTTTTT. Its translation is CASSVGEDTGELFF.

This clonotype was counted between two and nine times. V is TRBV6-2 or TRBV6-3 and J is TRBJ2-1; 9 nucleotides match TRBD2. The CDR3 runs to 14 residues. Germline values: CDR1 MNHEY, CDR2 SVGEGT. The V segment lost 6 bases and the J segment 2 bases; nucleotides outside the gene matches: 2. In DNA, the CDR3 is TGTGCCAGCAGGAGACTAGCGGCCTACAATGAGCAGTTCTTC. Its translation: CASRRLAAYNEQFF.

This clonotype was recorded at least ten times. The rearrangement uses TRBV6-5 and TRBJ2-2; 7 bases line up with TRBD2. V lost 0 bases to trimming and J lost 6 bases; unmatched junction nucleotides: 7. The length of the CDR3 is 16 residues. Germline loops: CDR1 MNHEY, CDR2 SVGAGI. The CDR3 region is CASSYSTRGVAGELFF. The CDR3 DNA reads TGTGCCAGCAGTTACTCTACCCGGGGGGTCGCCGGGGAGCTGTTTTTT.

In this sample, this clonotype turned up a few times. This chain links TRBV7-8 with TRBJ1-1, with D possibly matching TRBD1 (5 bases). This CDR3 comprises 14 residues. Germline V gives CDR1 SGHVS, CDR2 FQNEAQ. V lost 7 bases, J lost 5 bases, and 17 bases lay in between. In DNA form, the CDR3 reads TGTGCCAGCACTACCCGGGAGGGGTTAACTGAAGCTTTCTTT. This sequence encodes CASTTREGLTEAFF.

The V call is TRBV7-6, the J call TRBJ2-1; 9 nucleotides line up with TRBD2. Germline-derived CDR1 and CDR2 are SGHVS and FNYEAQ. The CDR3 contains 15 residues. The junction had 6 bases not matched to a gene; V was cut back by 5 bases and J by 4 bases. In nucleotides, the CDR3 is TGTGCCAGCAGCCCGACACTAGCGGGTTACAATGAGCAGTTCTTC. Protein sequence: CASSPTLAGYNEQFF.

This clonotype was seen repeatedly, ten times or more. The chain employs TRBV2 and TRBJ1-2; 7 nucleotides agree with TRBD1. The CDR3 loop spans 13 amino acids. V trimming: 8 bases; J trimming: 1 base; junction bases outside the gene matches: 4. Per the germline V gene, CDR1 is SNHLY and CDR2 is FYNNEI. The CDR3 here is CASARDSNYGYTF. For the CDR3, the DNA is TGTGCCAGCGCGAGGGACAGTAACTATGGCTACACCTTC.

This sequence joins TRBV6-2 or TRBV6-3 and TRBJ2-1; TRBD2 matches at 14 bases. Germline assignment: CDR1 MNHEY and CDR2 SVGEGT. V shed 5 bases, J shed 7 bases, and the junction held 7 bases outside the gene matches. CDR3 length: 16 residues. CDR3 DNA sequence: TGTGCCAGCAGTGGACTAGCGGGAGGCCTGGATAATGAGCAGTTCTTC. This encodes CASSGLAGGLDNEQFF.

The chain employs TRBV20-1 and TRBJ1-5, with D maybe TRBD1 (5 bases). The CDR3 loop spans 12 amino acids. V was cut by 3 bases and J by 7 bases, with 10 bases left in between. The V gene's germline CDR1 is DFQATT and CDR2 SNEGSKA (reference sequence). The CDR3 DNA sequence: TGCAGTGCTAGGATCCGGGACCAGCCCCAGCATTTT. It encodes CSARIRDQPQHF.

This clonotype was observed many times. This chain connects TRBV5-1 to TRBJ2-3, with 9 bases matching TRBD1. Trimming at V came to 2 bases and at J to 5 bases, leaving 6 bases not matched to a gene. Germline CDR1 reads SGHRS; CDR2 reads YFSETQ. The CDR3 is made up of 15 amino acids. The CDR3 sequence: CASSFFGQGRDTQYF. The CDR3 nucleotides read TGCGCCAGCAGCTTTTTCGGACAGGGGCGAGATACGCAGTATTTT.

Many counts were recorded for this clonotype. The J gene is TRBJ1-1, the V gene TRBV12-3 or TRBV12-4, with D tentatively TRBD1 (5 bases). Trimming pared 4 bases from V and 1 base from J, leaving 10 bases between. The CDR3 runs to 14 residues. CDR3 protein: CASSSRVGNTEAFF. In nucleotides, the CDR3 is TGTGCCAGCAGTTCCAGGGTTGGGAACACTGAAGCTTTCTTT.

This clonotype was seen more than once but under ten times. The CDR3 region is CASSREGRASDTQYF. DNA for the CDR3: TGTGCCAGCTCACGGGAGGGCAGGGCGTCAGATACGCAGTATTTT. The chain employs TRBV18 and TRBJ2-3, with 7 nucleotides matching TRBD2. The CDR3 sequence is 15 residues long. The germline V gene encodes CDR1 KGHSH and CDR2 LQKENI. Germline trimming cut 4 bases from V and 4 bases from J; bases unmatched to any gene: 8.

J is TRBJ2-3 and V is TRBV12-3 or TRBV12-4, with a weak D call TRBD1 (7 bases). The V gene lost 10 bases and the J gene lost 8 bases, with 22 bases spanning the gap. CDR3 length: 14 amino acids. The DNA for the CDR3 is TGTGCCACCCGGGGGTATACAGGGGAAGGTACGCAGTATTTT. Protein sequence: CATRGYTGEGTQYF.

Here the CDR3 DNA reads TGTGCCAGCAGCGTATGTGTGGCGGGGCGAAACATTCAGTACTTC. Protein: CASSVCVAGRNIQYF. The gene calls are TRBV9 and TRBJ2-4; possibly TRBD2 for D (6 bases). The CDR3 loop spans 15 amino acids. V lost 1 base, J lost 6 bases, and 14 bases lay in between. The germline V gene encodes CDR1 SGDLS and CDR2 YYNGEE.